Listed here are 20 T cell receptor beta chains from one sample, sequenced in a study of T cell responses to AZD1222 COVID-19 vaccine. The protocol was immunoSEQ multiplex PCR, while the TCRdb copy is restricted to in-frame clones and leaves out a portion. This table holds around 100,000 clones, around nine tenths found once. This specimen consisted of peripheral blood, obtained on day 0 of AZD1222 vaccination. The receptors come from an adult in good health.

The DNA for the CDR3 is TGTGCCAGCAGCCCCTCGCGGGGCAGGGGCACTGAAGCTTTCTTT. Amino acids: CASSPSRGRGTEAFF. The chain joins TRBV13 to TRBJ1-1; TRBD1 is a possible D gene (6 bases). The CDR3 totals 15 residues. The germline V gene has CDR1 PRHDT and CDR2 FYEKMQ (reference sequence). Trimming cost V 5 bases and J 4 bases, with 17 bases left between them.

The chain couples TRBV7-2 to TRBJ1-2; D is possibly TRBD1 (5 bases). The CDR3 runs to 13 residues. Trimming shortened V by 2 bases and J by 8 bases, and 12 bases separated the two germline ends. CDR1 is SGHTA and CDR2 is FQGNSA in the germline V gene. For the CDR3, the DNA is TGTGCCAGCAGCTTATCAGGGTTGGAAGGCTACACCTTC. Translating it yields CASSLSGLEGYTF.

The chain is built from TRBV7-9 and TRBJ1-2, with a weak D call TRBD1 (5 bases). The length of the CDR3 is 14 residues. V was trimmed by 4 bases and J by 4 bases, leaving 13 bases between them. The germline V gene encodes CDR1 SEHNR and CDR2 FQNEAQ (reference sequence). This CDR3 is CASSSVRDFYGYTF. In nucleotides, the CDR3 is TGTGCCAGCAGCTCCGTCCGGGACTTCTATGGCTACACCTTC.

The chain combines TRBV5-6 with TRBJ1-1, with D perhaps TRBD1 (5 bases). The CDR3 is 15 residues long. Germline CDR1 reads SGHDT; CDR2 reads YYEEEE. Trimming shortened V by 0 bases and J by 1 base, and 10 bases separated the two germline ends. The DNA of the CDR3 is TGTGCCAGCAGCTTGGGCGCCCAGGGGAACACTGAAGCTTTCTTT. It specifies CASSLGAQGNTEAFF.

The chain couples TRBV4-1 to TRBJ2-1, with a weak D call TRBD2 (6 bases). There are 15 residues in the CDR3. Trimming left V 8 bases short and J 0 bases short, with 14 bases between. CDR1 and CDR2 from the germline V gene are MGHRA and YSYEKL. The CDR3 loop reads CASRLAVSSYNEQFF. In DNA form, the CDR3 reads TGCGCCAGCCGCTTAGCGGTTAGCTCCTACAATGAGCAGTTCTTC.

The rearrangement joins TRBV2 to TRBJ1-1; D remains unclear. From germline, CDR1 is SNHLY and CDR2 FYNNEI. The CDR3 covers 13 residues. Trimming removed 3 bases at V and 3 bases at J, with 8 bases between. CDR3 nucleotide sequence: TGTGCCAGCAGTGAGCGGAGGGACACTGAAGCTTTCTTT. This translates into CASSERRDTEAFF.

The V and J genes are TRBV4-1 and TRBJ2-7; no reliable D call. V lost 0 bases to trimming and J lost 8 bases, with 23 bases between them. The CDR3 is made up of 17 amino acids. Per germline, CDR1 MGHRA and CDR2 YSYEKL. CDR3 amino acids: CASSQELLRGRYDKQYF. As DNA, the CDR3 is TGCGCCAGCAGCCAAGAGCTCTTGAGAGGTAGATACGATAAGCAGTACTTC.

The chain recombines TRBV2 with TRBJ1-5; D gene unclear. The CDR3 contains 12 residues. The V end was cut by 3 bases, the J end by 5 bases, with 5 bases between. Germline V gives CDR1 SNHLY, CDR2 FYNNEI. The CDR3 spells CASSDTYQPQHF. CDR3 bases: TGTGCCAGCAGTGACACCTATCAGCCCCAGCATTTT.

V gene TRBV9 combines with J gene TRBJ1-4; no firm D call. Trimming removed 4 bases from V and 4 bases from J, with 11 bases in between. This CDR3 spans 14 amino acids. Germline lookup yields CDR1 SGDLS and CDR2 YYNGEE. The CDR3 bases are TGTGCCAGCAGCAAAACCGCCATTAATGAAAAACTGTTTTTT. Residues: CASSKTAINEKLFF.

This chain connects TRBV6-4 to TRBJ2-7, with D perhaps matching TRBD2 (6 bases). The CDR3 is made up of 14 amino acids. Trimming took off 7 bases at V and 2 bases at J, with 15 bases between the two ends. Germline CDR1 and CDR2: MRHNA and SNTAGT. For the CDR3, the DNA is TGTGCCAGCATCCTCCGGTGGGGGGCCTACGAGCAGTACTTC. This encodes CASILRWGAYEQYF.

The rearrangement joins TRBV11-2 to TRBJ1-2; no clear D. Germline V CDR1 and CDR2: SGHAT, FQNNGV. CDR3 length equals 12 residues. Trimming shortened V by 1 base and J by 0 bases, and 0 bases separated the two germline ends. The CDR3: CASSLANYGYTF. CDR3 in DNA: TGTGCCAGCAGCTTAGCTAACTATGGCTACACCTTC.

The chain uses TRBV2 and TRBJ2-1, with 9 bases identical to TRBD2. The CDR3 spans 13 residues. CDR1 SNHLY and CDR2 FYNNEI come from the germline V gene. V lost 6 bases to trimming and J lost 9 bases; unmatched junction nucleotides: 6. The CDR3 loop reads CASSGTSRSEQFF. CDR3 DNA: TGTGCCAGCAGCGGGACTAGCAGGAGTGAGCAGTTCTTC. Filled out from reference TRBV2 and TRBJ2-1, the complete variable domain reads EPEVTQTPSHQVTQMGQEVILRCVPISNHLYFYWYRQILGQKVEFLVSFYNNEISEKSEIFDDQFSVERPDGSNFTLKIRSTKLEDSAMYFCASSGTSRSEQFFGPGTRLTVL.

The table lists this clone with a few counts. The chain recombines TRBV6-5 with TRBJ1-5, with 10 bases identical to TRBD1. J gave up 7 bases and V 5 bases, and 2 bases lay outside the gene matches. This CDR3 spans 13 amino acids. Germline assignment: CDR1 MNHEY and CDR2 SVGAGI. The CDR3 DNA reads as TGTGCCAGCAGTCCGGGACAGGGGCAGCCCCAGCATTTT. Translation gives CASSPGQGQPQHF.

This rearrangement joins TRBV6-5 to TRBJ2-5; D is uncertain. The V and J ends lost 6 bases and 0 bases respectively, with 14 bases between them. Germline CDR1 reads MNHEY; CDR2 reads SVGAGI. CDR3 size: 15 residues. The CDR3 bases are TGTGCCAGCAGCAGGATTTTCGCCTACCAAGAGACCCAGTACTTC. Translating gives CASSRIFAYQETQYF.

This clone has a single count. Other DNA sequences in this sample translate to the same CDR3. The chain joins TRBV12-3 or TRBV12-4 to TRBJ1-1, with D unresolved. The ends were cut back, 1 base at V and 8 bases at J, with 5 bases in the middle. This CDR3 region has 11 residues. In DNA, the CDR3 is TGTGCCAGCAGTTTAGGTACAGAAGCTTTCTTT. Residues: CASSLGTEAFF.

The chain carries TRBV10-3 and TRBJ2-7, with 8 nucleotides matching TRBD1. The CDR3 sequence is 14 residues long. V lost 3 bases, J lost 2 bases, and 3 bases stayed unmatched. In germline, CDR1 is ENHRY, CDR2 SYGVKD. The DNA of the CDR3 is TGTGCCATCAGTGAAAGGGACAGGACCTACGAGCAGTACTTC. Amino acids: CAISERDRTYEQYF.

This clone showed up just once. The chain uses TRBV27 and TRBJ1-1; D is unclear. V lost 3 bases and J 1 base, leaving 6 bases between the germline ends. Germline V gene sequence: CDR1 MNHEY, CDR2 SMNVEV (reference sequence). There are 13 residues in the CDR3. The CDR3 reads CASSFSKNTEAFF. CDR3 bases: TGTGCCAGCAGTTTTTCTAAGAACACTGAAGCTTTCTTT.

CDR3 in amino acids: CASTGPPEFEQYF. For the CDR3, the DNA is TGTGCCAGTACAGGGCCACCGGAGTTTGAGCAGTACTTC. The chain recombines TRBV10-3 with TRBJ2-7; perhaps TRBD1 as D (6 bases). Trimming took 10 bases from V and 7 from J, leaving 20 bases between them. Germline CDR1 and CDR2: ENHRY and SYGVKD. The CDR3 sequence is 13 residues long.

In DNA, the CDR3 is TGTGCCAGCAGCTTAGCAGCGGGGGGCTCCCAAGAGACCCAGTACTTC. The encoded protein is CASSLAAGGSQETQYF. This chain links TRBV7-9 with TRBJ2-5; 9 bases agree with TRBD2. Germline assignment: CDR1 SEHNR and CDR2 FQNEAQ (reference sequence). V shed 0 bases and J 1 base; nucleotides not matched to a gene: 3. CDR3 length equals 16 residues.

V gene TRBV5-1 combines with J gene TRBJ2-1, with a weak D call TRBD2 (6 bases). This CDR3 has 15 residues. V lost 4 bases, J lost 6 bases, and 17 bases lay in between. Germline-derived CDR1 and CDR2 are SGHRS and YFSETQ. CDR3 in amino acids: CASSVGTLVPNEQFF. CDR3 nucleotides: TGCGCCAGCAGCGTGGGGACTTTAGTACCCAATGAGCAGTTCTTC.